The present entry profiles one T cell receptor (beta chain) with its context. These data come from a study of blood T cell repertoires in COVID-19. Clones were read by immunoSEQ multiplex PCR, and TCRdb kept only the in-frame ones, dropping some. The data contain more than 80,000 clones, about 70% of them singletons. This TCR was sampled from a woman in her fifties or sixties in a cohort sampled during active or convalescent COVID-19. Sequencing used peripheral blood.

The CDR3 loop is CASSLSSRERGNNEQFF. CDR3 DNA sequence: TGTGCCAGCAGCTTATCTTCAAGAGAGCGGGGGAACAATGAGCAGTTCTTC. The V call is TRBV11-2, the J call TRBJ2-1; TRBD2 matches 8 bases. The CDR3 runs 17 residues. Germline trimming cut 2 bases from V and 5 bases from J; bases unmatched to any gene: 11. Per germline, CDR1 SGHAT and CDR2 FQNNGV.